This paragraph covers one TCR beta chain sequence. As yet, its antigen is unknown. Using immunoSEQ multiplex PCR, the repertoire was profiled, and TCRdb retains in-frame clones only, with some absent. The table records over 250,000 clones, 70% to 90% of them present only once. V dropped 1 base and J dropped 3 bases, with 10 bases sitting between them. The length of the CDR3 is 14 residues. The germline V gene has CDR1 SGHVS and CDR2 FQNEAQ. The data were taken from a study of Ad26.COV2.S vaccination and SARS-CoV-2 variants. Study-wide context: Donor joined the COV1001 Ad26.COV2.S trial arm. Study-level results: The study found similar non-spike TCR breadth in vaccine and placebo recipients. There was reportedly substantial breadth in spike-specific CD8+ and CD4+ T cell responses after vaccination.

The treatment: some 19 received Ad26.COV2.S at low or high dose, single or two shots; 5 received placebo; per-sample allocation not given. The study sampled participants on day 63 after the first vaccine or placebo injection. The V and J genes are TRBV7-8 and TRBJ2-7; D call uncertain. This specimen consisted of peripheral blood, obtained in a trial of Ad26.COV2.S vaccine versus placebo. The sequence derives from a person between 18 and 65 years old who received the Ad26.COV2.S COVID-19 vaccine or a placebo. CDR3 loop: CASSLEQVNYEQYF. The CDR3 nucleotides are TGTGCCAGCAGCTTAGAACAAGTTAACTACGAGCAGTACTTC.